A selection of T cell receptor beta chains follows, all from one sample in a study of glioma-infiltrating T cells. TCRdb independently ran MiXCR on the multiplex PCR reads; one entry per CDR3 protein. This repertoire shows a few hundred thousand distinct CDR3 sequences, about two fifths found once; its top ten account for more than 10%. Sequencing used glioma tissue, nonneoplastic brain tissue, or PBMCs (not recorded which). These TCRs come from a human donor with low-grade glioma or glioblastoma, undergoing nonglioma brain surgery, or in good health (not recorded which). Each CDR3 is given with its conserved first and last residue. The order of the fields is clone size, D gene, V gene, J gene, CDR3 protein, CDR3 DNA. A D gene is named only where the DNA matches it firmly. Clone size is given for some rows only: seen once, a few or many times, or a class if the clone is expanded.

size: few
D: -
V: TRBV3-1
J: TRBJ2-1
CDR3: CASSQDRVSVYNEQFF
DNA: TGTGCCAGCAGCCAAGATCGGGTTTCGGTTTACAATGAGCAGTTCTTC

size: few
D: TRBD2
V: TRBV7-9
J: TRBJ2-3
CDR3: CASILAGTDTQYF
DNA: TGTGCCAGCATACTAGCGGGAACAGATACGCAGTATTTT

size: -
D: -
V: TRBV10-3
J: TRBJ1-2
CDR3: CAISPGGGYTF
DNA: TGTGCCATCAGTCCGGGCGGTGGCTACACCTTC

size: few
D: -
V: TRBV20-1
J: TRBJ2-5
CDR3: CSAAWTVQETQYF
DNA: TGCAGTGCGGCCTGGACAGTACAAGAGACCCAGTACTTC

size: few
D: TRBD1
V: TRBV4-1
J: TRBJ1-2
CDR3: CASSQHRDRGFSGYTF
DNA: TGCGCCAGCAGCCAGCACCGGGACAGGGGGTTTTCTGGCTACACCTTC

size: -
D: TRBD1
V: TRBV20-1
J: TRBJ1-1
CDR3: CSATKGQGWGTEAFF
DNA: TGCAGTGCTACCAAGGGACAGGGTTGGGGCACTGAAGCTTTCTTT

size: few
D: TRBD1
V: TRBV7-3
J: TRBJ2-3
CDR3: CASSPTGGSADTQYF
DNA: TGTGCCAGCAGCCCCACAGGGGGCTCCGCAGATACGCAGTATTTT

size: -
D: -
V: TRBV7-2
J: TRBJ2-6
CDR3: CASSSRGREANVLTF
DNA: TGTGCCAGCAGCTCCCGGGGGCGCGAGGCCAACGTCCTGACTTTC

size: -
D: -
V: TRBV7-2
J: TRBJ2-5
CDR3: CASSPWSTVKETQYF
DNA: TGTGCCAGCAGCCCCTGGTCTACAGTCAAAGAGACCCAGTACTTC

size: few
D: -
V: TRBV5-1
J: TRBJ1-1
CDR3: CASSPIGRDTEAFF
DNA: TGCGCCAGCAGCCCCATCGGGAGAGACACTGAAGCTTTCTTT